The clone carrying this TCR beta chain has only a few counts. V lost 5 bases, J lost 4 bases, and 4 bases stayed unmatched. Germline CDR1 MNHEY, CDR2 SVGAGI. This CDR3 spans 14 amino acids. The sample belongs to a study of technical replicates of blood from several donors. Only in-frame clones appear in the TCRdb table, and some are missing; sequencing was by immunoSEQ multiplex PCR. This table holds tens of thousands of clones, approximately 98% found once. The sequence derives from a human donor in good health. The chain combines TRBV6-5 with TRBJ1-3; 8 positions agree with TRBD1. Material: T cells isolated from PBMCs. CDR3 sequence (DNA): TGTGCCAGCAGTATCACAGGGGGGGGAAACACCATATATTTT. It is translated as CASSITGGGNTIYF.